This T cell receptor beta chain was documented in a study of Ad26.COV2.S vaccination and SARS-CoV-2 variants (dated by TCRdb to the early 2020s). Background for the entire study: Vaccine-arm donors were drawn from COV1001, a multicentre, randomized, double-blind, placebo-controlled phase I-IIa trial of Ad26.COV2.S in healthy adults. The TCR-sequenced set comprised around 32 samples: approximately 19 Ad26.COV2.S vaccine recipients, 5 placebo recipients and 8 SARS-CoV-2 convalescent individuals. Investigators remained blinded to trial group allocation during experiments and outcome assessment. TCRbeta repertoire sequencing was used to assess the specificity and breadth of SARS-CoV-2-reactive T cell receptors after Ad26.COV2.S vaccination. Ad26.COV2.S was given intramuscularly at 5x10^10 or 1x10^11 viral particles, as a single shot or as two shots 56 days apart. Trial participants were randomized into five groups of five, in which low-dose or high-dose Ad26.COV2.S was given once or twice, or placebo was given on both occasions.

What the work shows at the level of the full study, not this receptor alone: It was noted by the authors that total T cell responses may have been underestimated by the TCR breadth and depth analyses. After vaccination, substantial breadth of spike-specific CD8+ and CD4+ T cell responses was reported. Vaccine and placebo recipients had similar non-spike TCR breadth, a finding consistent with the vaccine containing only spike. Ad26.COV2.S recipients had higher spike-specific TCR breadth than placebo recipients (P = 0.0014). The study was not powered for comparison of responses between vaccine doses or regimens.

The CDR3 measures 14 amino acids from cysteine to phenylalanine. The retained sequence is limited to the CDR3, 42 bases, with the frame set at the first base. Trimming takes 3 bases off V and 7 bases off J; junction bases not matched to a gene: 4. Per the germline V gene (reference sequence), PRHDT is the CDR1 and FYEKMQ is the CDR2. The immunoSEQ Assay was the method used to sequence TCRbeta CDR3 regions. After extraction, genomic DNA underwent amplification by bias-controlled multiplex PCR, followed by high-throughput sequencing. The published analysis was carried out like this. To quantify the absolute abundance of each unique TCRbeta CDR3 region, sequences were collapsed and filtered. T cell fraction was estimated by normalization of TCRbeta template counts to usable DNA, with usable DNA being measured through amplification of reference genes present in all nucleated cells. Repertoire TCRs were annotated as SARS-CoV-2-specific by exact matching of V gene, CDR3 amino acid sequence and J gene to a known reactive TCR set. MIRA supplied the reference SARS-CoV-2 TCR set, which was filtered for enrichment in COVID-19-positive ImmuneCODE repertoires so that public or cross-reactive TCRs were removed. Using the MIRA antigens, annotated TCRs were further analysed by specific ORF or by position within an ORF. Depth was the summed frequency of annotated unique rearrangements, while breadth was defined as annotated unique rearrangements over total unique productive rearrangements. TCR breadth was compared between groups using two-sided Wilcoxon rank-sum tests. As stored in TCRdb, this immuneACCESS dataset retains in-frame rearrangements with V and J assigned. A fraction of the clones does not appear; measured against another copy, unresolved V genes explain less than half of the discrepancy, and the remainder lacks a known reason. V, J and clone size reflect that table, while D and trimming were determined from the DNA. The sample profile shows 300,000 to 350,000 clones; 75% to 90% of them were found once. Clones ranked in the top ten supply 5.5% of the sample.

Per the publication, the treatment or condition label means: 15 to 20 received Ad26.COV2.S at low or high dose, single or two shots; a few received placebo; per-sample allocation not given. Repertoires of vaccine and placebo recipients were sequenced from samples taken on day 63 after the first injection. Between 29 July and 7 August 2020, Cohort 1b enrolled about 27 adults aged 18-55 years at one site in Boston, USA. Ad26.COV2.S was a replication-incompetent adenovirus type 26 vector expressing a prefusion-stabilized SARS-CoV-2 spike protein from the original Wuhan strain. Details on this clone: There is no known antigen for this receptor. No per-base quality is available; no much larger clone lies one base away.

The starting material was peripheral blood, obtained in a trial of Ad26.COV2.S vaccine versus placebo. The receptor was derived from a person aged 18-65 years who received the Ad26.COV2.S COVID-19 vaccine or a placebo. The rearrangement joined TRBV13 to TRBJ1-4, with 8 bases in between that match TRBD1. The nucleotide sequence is TGTGCCAGCAGCTTGCGACAGGGGATTGAAAAACTGTTTTTT. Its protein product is CASSLRQGIEKLFF. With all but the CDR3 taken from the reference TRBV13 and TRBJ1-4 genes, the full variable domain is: AAGVIQSPRHLIKEKRETATLKCYPIPRHDTVYWYQQGPGQDPQFLISFYEKMQSDKGSIPDRFSAQQFSDYHSELNMSSLELGDSALYFCASSLRQGIEKLFFGSGTQLSVL.